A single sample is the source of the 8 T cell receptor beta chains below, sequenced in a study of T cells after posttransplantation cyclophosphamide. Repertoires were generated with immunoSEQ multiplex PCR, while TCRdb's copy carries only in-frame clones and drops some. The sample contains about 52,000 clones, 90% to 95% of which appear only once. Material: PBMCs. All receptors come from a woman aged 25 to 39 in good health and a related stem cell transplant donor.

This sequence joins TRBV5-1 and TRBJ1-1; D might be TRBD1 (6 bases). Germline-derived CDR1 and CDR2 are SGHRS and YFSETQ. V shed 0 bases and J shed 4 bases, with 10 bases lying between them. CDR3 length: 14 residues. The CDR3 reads CASSLVQGTTEAFF. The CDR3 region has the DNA TGCGCCAGCAGCTTGGTGCAGGGGACCACTGAAGCTTTCTTT.

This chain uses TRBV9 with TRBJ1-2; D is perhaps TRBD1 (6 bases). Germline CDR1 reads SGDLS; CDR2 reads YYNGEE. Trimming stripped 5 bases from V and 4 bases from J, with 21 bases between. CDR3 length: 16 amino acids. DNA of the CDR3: TGTGCCAGCAGTCGTAGCTCTGGACAGTTATTCTATGGCTACACCTTC. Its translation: CASSRSSGQLFYGYTF.

As DNA, the CDR3 is TGTGCCACAGCCAGGGGGACTAGCGGGGGCCTGGGGAATGAGCAGTTCTTC. It specifies CATARGTSGGLGNEQFF. The chain is built from TRBV10-3 and TRBJ2-1, with TRBD2 identical over 14 bases. This CDR3 is 17 amino acids long. The V gene's germline CDR1 is ENHRY and CDR2 SYGVKD. V lost 10 bases, J lost 7 bases, and 15 bases stayed unmatched.

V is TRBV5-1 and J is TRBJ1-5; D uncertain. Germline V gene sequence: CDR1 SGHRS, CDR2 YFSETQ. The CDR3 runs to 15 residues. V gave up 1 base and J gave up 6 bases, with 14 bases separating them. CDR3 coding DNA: TGCGCCAGCAGCTTGTTCGGGGAGGATGGTCAGCCCCAGCATTTT. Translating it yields CASSLFGEDGQPQHF.

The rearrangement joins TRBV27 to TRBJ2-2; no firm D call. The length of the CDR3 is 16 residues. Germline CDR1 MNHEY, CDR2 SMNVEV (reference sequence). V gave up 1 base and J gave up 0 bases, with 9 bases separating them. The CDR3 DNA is TGTGCCAGCAGTTTATTTGGTCGGGCGAACACCGGGGAGCTGTTTTTT. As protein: CASSLFGRANTGELFF.

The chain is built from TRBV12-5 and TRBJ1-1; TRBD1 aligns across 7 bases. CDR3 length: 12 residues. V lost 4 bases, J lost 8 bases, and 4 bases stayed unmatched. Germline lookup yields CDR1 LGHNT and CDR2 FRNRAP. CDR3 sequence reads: CASGYGTAEAFF. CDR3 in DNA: TGTGCTAGTGGTTACGGGACAGCCGAAGCTTTCTTT. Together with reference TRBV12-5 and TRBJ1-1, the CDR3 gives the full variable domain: DARVTQTPRHKVTEMGQEVTMRCQPILGHNTVFWYRQTMMQGLELLAYFRNRAPLDDSGMPKDRFSAEMPDATLATLKIQPSEPRDSAVYFCASGYGTAEAFFGQGTRLTVV.

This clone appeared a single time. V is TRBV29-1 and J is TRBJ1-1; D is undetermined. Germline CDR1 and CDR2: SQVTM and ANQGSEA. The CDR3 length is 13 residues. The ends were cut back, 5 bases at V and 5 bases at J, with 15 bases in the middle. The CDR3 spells CSVRISFGTEAFF. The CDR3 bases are TGCAGCGTTCGTATTAGCTTCGGGACTGAAGCTTTCTTT.

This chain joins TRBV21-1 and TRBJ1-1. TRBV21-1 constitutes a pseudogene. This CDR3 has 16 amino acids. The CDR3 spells CASSTRAGRGSTEAFF. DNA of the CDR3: TGTGCCAGCAGCACCAGAGCGGGGAGGGGATCCACTGAAGCTTTCTTT.